A single sample gave rise to the 7 T cell receptor beta chains below, sequenced in a study of neurological immune-mediated disorders. TCRdb re-called the 5' RACE reads with MiXCR, one entry per CDR3 protein. Of under 80,000 distinct CDR3 sequences in the sample, 4% to 6% were seen once. Sequencing was done on a sample of PBMCs. The receptor set was obtained from a woman aged 45-59 years with multiple sclerosis.

At least ten counts were recorded for this clonotype. This chain joins TRBV18 and TRBJ1-6; tentatively, D is TRBD1 (5 bases). V lost 1 base to trimming and J lost 5 bases, with 9 bases between them. Germline assignment: CDR1 KGHSH and CDR2 LQKENI. The CDR3 consists of 15 residues. The CDR3 coding sequence is TGTGCCAGCTCACCACAGTCAGGGAATAATTCACCCCTCCACTTT. Protein product: CASSPQSGNNSPLHF.

This clonotype showed up many times. The CDR3 DNA is TGCAGTGCGGCGCTTGGGACAGAAAATGAAAAACTGTTTTTT. Translated: CSAALGTENEKLFF. This sequence joins TRBV20-1 and TRBJ1-4; 7 nucleotides line up with TRBD1. Germline loops: CDR1 DFQATT, CDR2 SNEGSKA (reference sequence). The CDR3 spans 14 residues. V lost 6 bases and J lost 5; bases outside the gene matches: 9.

Ten or more counts support this clonotype. The rearrangement uses TRBV7-2 and TRBJ2-7; 8 nucleotides align to TRBD1. The CDR3 extends over 14 amino acids. CDR1 is SGHTA and CDR2 is FQGNSA in the germline V gene. V shed 3 bases and J 7 bases; nucleotides not matched to a gene: 8. This chain's CDR3 is CASSFGRGLGEQYF. The CDR3 DNA is TGTGCCAGCAGCTTCGGCAGGGGGCTTGGGGAGCAGTACTTC.

This clonotype was seen at least ten times. The gene calls are TRBV5-1 and TRBJ2-1; 8 positions match TRBD1. Germline lookup yields CDR1 SGHRS and CDR2 YFSETQ. Trimming cost V 0 bases and J 9 bases; bases outside gene matches: 8. The CDR3 totals 15 residues. The chain's CDR3 is CASSLAQGALGEQFF. The CDR3 coding sequence is TGCGCCAGCAGCTTGGCGCAGGGGGCATTGGGTGAGCAGTTCTTC.

This clonotype was counted many times. The CDR3 spells CASTDRGILSTDTQYF. The CDR3 nucleotides are TGTGCCAGCACTGACAGGGGGATCCTTAGCACAGATACGCAGTATTTT. The genes are TRBV18 and TRBJ2-3; TRBD1 agrees at 9 bases. This CDR3 is built from 16 residues. V was pared by 8 bases and J by 0 bases, with 9 bases of the junction left unmatched. The V gene's germline CDR1 is KGHSH and CDR2 LQKENI.

Only a few counts were recorded for this clonotype. The CDR3 spells CASSARGKDTEAFF. Here the CDR3 DNA reads TGCGCCAGCAGTGCCAGGGGGAAGGACACTGAAGCTTTCTTT. This chain uses TRBV10-1 with TRBJ1-1; 7 bases are shared with TRBD1. CDR3 size: 14 residues. Germline CDR1 and CDR2: WNHNN and SYGVQD (reference sequence). Unmatched junction bases numbered 5, after V lost 4 bases and J lost 3 bases.

In its sample, this clonotype was seen many times. The chain employs TRBV3-1 and TRBJ1-2; D remains unclear. The CDR3 spans 15 residues. From germline, CDR1 is LGHDT and CDR2 YNNKEL (reference sequence). Trimming pared 0 bases from V and 8 bases from J, leaving 16 bases between. CDR3 sequence (DNA): TGTGCCAGCAGCCAAGATCATCGGGGATCAGGCGGCTACACCTTC. The encoded protein is CASSQDHRGSGGYTF.